A selection of T cell receptor beta chains follows, all from one sample in a study of T cell responses to AZD1222 COVID-19 vaccine. Clones were read by immunoSEQ multiplex PCR, and TCRdb kept only the in-frame ones, dropping some. The profile shows more than 85,000 clones, 80% to 90% of them singletons. The material sequenced was peripheral blood, taken 28 days after the second AZD1222 dose. The receptors derive from an adult who received the AZD1222 COVID-19 vaccine. Both conserved end residues are part of each CDR3. The order of the fields is CDR3 length, V gene, D gene, J gene, clone size, CDR3 protein, CDR3 DNA. The D gene is left open where the match is weak. Only some rows state a clone size, as once, few, many or a class for expanded clones.

CDR3 length: 13
V gene: TRBV7-2
D gene: -
J gene: TRBJ2-7
clone size: -
CDR3 protein: CASSPEFFHEQYF
CDR3 DNA: TGTGCCAGCAGCCCTGAGTTCTTCCACGAGCAGTACTTC

CDR3 length: 16
V gene: TRBV30
D gene: TRBD1
J gene: TRBJ1-6
clone size: -
CDR3 protein: CAWSVTGASYNSPLHF
CDR3 DNA: TGTGCCTGGAGCGTTACAGGGGCGTCCTATAATTCACCCCTCCACTTT

CDR3 length: 16
V gene: TRBV6-2/TRBV6-3
D gene: -
J gene: TRBJ1-3
clone size: -
CDR3 protein: CASSYRSGTGLATIYF
CDR3 DNA: TGTGCCAGCAGTTACCGAAGCGGGACGGGACTTGCGACCATATATTTT

CDR3 length: 12
V gene: TRBV2
D gene: -
J gene: TRBJ1-2
clone size: few
CDR3 protein: CASYDGNYGYTF
CDR3 DNA: TGTGCCAGTTACGACGGCAACTATGGCTACACCTTC

CDR3 length: 14
V gene: TRBV4-3
D gene: TRBD1
J gene: TRBJ2-3
clone size: few
CDR3 protein: CASSLGQGADTQYF
CDR3 DNA: TGCGCCAGCAGCCTTGGACAGGGCGCAGATACGCAGTATTTT

CDR3 length: 13
V gene: TRBV30
D gene: -
J gene: TRBJ2-7
clone size: -
CDR3 protein: CAWSQDSSYEQYF
CDR3 DNA: TGTGCCTGGAGCCAGGACAGTTCCTACGAGCAGTACTTC

CDR3 length: 16
V gene: TRBV19
D gene: -
J gene: TRBJ2-7
clone size: once
CDR3 protein: CASSGAGQDGSYEQYF
CDR3 DNA: TGTGCCAGTAGTGGTGCTGGTCAGGACGGCTCCTACGAGCAGTACTTC

CDR3 length: 14
V gene: TRBV5-6
D gene: -
J gene: TRBJ1-6
clone size: -
CDR3 protein: CASSLAGRRSPLHF
CDR3 DNA: TGTGCCAGCAGCTTGGCGGGCAGACGGTCACCCCTCCACTTT

CDR3 length: 13
V gene: TRBV19
D gene: -
J gene: TRBJ2-1
clone size: -
CDR3 protein: CASMGHGYNEQFF
CDR3 DNA: TGTGCCAGTATGGGACACGGATACAATGAGCAGTTCTTC

CDR3 length: 17
V gene: TRBV11-3
D gene: -
J gene: TRBJ2-2
clone size: few
CDR3 protein: CASSSYLGAANTGELFF
CDR3 DNA: TGTGCCAGCAGCTCATACTTAGGGGCGGCGAACACCGGGGAGCTGTTTTTT

CDR3 length: 12
V gene: TRBV30
D gene: -
J gene: TRBJ1-5
clone size: -
CDR3 protein: CAWSDGNQPQHF
CDR3 DNA: TGTGCCTGGAGCGACGGGAATCAGCCCCAGCATTTT

CDR3 length: 14
V gene: TRBV6-5
D gene: -
J gene: TRBJ1-2
clone size: once
CDR3 protein: CASSLSGSVYGYTF
CDR3 DNA: TGTGCCAGCAGTTTATCCGGTAGCGTCTATGGCTACACCTTC

CDR3 length: 13
V gene: TRBV7-2
D gene: TRBD2
J gene: TRBJ2-1
clone size: -
CDR3 protein: CASSSSLAGEQFF
CDR3 DNA: TGTGCCAGCAGCTCAAGTTTAGCGGGAGAGCAGTTCTTC

CDR3 length: 16
V gene: TRBV19
D gene: -
J gene: TRBJ2-5
clone size: -
CDR3 protein: CASSIPGATGMLTQYF
CDR3 DNA: TGTGCCAGTAGTATCCCGGGGGCAACAGGGATGTTGACCCAGTACTTC

CDR3 length: 16
V gene: TRBV7-2
D gene: TRBD2
J gene: TRBJ2-7
clone size: -
CDR3 protein: CASSRPLAGVDYEQYF
CDR3 DNA: TGTGCCAGCAGCCGCCCTCTAGCGGGAGTCGACTACGAGCAGTACTTC

CDR3 length: 13
V gene: TRBV2
D gene: TRBD2
J gene: TRBJ2-7
clone size: -
CDR3 protein: CASRLAGEFEQYF
CDR3 DNA: TGTGCCAGCCGACTAGCGGGAGAATTCGAGCAGTACTTC

CDR3 length: 13
V gene: TRBV25-1
D gene: -
J gene: TRBJ1-2
clone size: -
CDR3 protein: CASSETPFEGYTF
CDR3 DNA: TGTGCCAGCAGTGAAACCCCTTTCGAGGGCTACACCTTC

CDR3 length: 11
V gene: TRBV19
D gene: -
J gene: TRBJ1-1
clone size: -
CDR3 protein: CASSINRSAFF
CDR3 DNA: TGTGCCAGTAGTATTAACAGATCCGCTTTCTTT

CDR3 length: 14
V gene: TRBV30
D gene: TRBD2
J gene: TRBJ2-1
clone size: once
CDR3 protein: CAWSIAGEANEQFF
CDR3 DNA: TGTGCCTGGAGTATAGCGGGAGAGGCGAATGAGCAGTTCTTC

CDR3 length: 15
V gene: TRBV10-3
D gene: -
J gene: TRBJ1-1
clone size: -
CDR3 protein: CAISAKLLLNTEAFF
CDR3 DNA: TGTGCCATCAGTGCCAAACTGCTCCTGAACACTGAAGCTTTCTTT

CDR3 length: 11
V gene: TRBV14
D gene: -
J gene: TRBJ2-5
clone size: -
CDR3 protein: CASSHRQTQYF
CDR3 DNA: TGTGCCAGCAGCCATCGGCAGACCCAGTACTTC

CDR3 length: 16
V gene: TRBV6-2/TRBV6-3
D gene: -
J gene: TRBJ2-3
clone size: once
CDR3 protein: CASSYSDDGAPDTQYF
CDR3 DNA: TGTGCCAGCAGTTACTCCGACGACGGGGCCCCAGATACGCAGTATTTT

CDR3 length: 14
V gene: TRBV9
D gene: -
J gene: TRBJ2-7
clone size: -
CDR3 protein: CASSVVQGLYEQYF
CDR3 DNA: TGTGCCAGCAGCGTAGTTCAGGGTTTATACGAGCAGTACTTC

CDR3 length: 14
V gene: TRBV19
D gene: -
J gene: TRBJ1-1
clone size: -
CDR3 protein: CASSSPGVHTEAFF
CDR3 DNA: TGTGCCAGTAGTTCCCCGGGAGTGCATACTGAAGCTTTCTTT

CDR3 length: 14
V gene: TRBV3-1/TRBV3-2
D gene: -
J gene: TRBJ1-5
clone size: -
CDR3 protein: CASSPNSGIQPQHF
CDR3 DNA: TGTGCCAGCAGCCCAAACTCAGGGATACAGCCCCAGCATTTT

CDR3 length: 21
V gene: TRBV21-1
D gene: -
J gene: TRBJ2-7
clone size: once
CDR3 protein: CASSTRAGRELTGQEGDEQYF
CDR3 DNA: TGTGCCAGCAGCACAAGGGCCGGACGCGAACTTACGGGACAGGAGGGAGACGAGCAGTACTTC

CDR3 length: 16
V gene: TRBV7-9
D gene: TRBD2
J gene: TRBJ2-3
clone size: -
CDR3 protein: CASSSGLAGSTDTQYF
CDR3 DNA: TGTGCCAGCAGCTCGGGACTAGCGGGAAGCACAGATACGCAGTATTTT

CDR3 length: 16
V gene: TRBV19
D gene: -
J gene: TRBJ2-7
clone size: -
CDR3 protein: CASSIDWPTGLYEQYF
CDR3 DNA: TGTGCCAGTAGTATAGATTGGCCCACGGGCTTGTACGAGCAGTACTTC

CDR3 length: 12
V gene: TRBV2
D gene: -
J gene: TRBJ1-1
clone size: -
CDR3 protein: CAIPRSNTEAFF
CDR3 DNA: TGTGCCATTCCACGGTCGAACACTGAAGCTTTCTTT

CDR3 length: 14
V gene: TRBV7-2
D gene: -
J gene: TRBJ1-1
clone size: -
CDR3 protein: CASSSAFTRTEAFF
CDR3 DNA: TGTGCCAGCAGCTCCGCTTTTACACGGACTGAAGCTTTCTTT

CDR3 length: 15
V gene: TRBV10-3
D gene: TRBD2
J gene: TRBJ2-3
clone size: -
CDR3 protein: CAISFPAGGADTQYF
CDR3 DNA: TGTGCCATCAGCTTTCCCGCGGGGGGGGCAGATACGCAGTATTTT

CDR3 length: 14
V gene: TRBV6-2/TRBV6-3
D gene: -
J gene: TRBJ2-5
clone size: -
CDR3 protein: CASSSWVGQETQYF
CDR3 DNA: TGTGCCAGCAGTTCGTGGGTAGGCCAAGAGACCCAGTACTTC

CDR3 length: 14
V gene: TRBV28
D gene: TRBD1
J gene: TRBJ2-7
clone size: -
CDR3 protein: CASTIPGQAYEQYF
CDR3 DNA: TGTGCCAGCACCATCCCCGGACAGGCATACGAGCAGTACTTC

CDR3 length: 12
V gene: TRBV29-1
D gene: -
J gene: TRBJ1-2
clone size: -
CDR3 protein: CSVDDQGRGYTF
CDR3 DNA: TGCAGCGTTGATGATCAGGGACGAGGCTACACCTTC

CDR3 length: 16
V gene: TRBV19
D gene: -
J gene: TRBJ2-1
clone size: once
CDR3 protein: CASKVDGTASYNEQFF
CDR3 DNA: TGTGCCAGTAAGGTCGACGGGACGGCCTCCTACAATGAGCAGTTCTTC

CDR3 length: 15
V gene: TRBV15
D gene: -
J gene: TRBJ1-4
clone size: -
CDR3 protein: CATSRGRMSNEKLFF
CDR3 DNA: TGTGCCACCAGCAGGGGCAGGATGTCTAATGAAAAACTGTTTTTT

CDR3 length: 16
V gene: TRBV5-4
D gene: -
J gene: TRBJ2-1
clone size: once
CDR3 protein: CASRWGGTPSYNEQFF
CDR3 DNA: TGTGCCAGCAGGTGGGGGGGGACACCCTCCTACAATGAGCAGTTCTTC

CDR3 length: 11
V gene: TRBV30
D gene: TRBD1
J gene: TRBJ2-7
clone size: -
CDR3 protein: CAWSVQGAQSF
CDR3 DNA: TGTGCCTGGAGTGTACAGGGGGCACAGTCCTTC

CDR3 length: 14
V gene: TRBV25-1
D gene: -
J gene: TRBJ1-4
clone size: -
CDR3 protein: CASSEWGTNEKLFF
CDR3 DNA: TGTGCCAGCAGTGAATGGGGGACTAATGAAAAACTGTTTTTT

CDR3 length: 13
V gene: TRBV7-2
D gene: TRBD2
J gene: TRBJ2-7
clone size: -
CDR3 protein: CASSRMGGYEQYF
CDR3 DNA: TGTGCCAGCAGCCGGATGGGGGGGTACGAGCAGTACTTC

CDR3 length: 13
V gene: TRBV12-3/TRBV12-4
D gene: TRBD1
J gene: TRBJ1-2
clone size: -
CDR3 protein: CASSLTGMGGYTF
CDR3 DNA: TGTGCCAGCAGTTTGACAGGGATGGGTGGCTACACCTTC

CDR3 length: 16
V gene: TRBV20-1
D gene: TRBD2
J gene: TRBJ2-1
clone size: -
CDR3 protein: CSASPTSGGIYNEQFF
CDR3 DNA: TGCAGTGCTAGTCCTACTAGCGGGGGCATCTACAATGAGCAGTTCTTC

CDR3 length: 14
V gene: TRBV11-2
D gene: -
J gene: TRBJ1-5
clone size: -
CDR3 protein: CASSRSNSNQPQHF
CDR3 DNA: TGTGCCAGCAGCAGGAGCAATAGCAATCAGCCCCAGCATTTT

CDR3 length: 16
V gene: TRBV14
D gene: TRBD2
J gene: TRBJ2-1
clone size: -
CDR3 protein: CASSQVGGLDYNEQFF
CDR3 DNA: TGTGCCAGCAGCCAAGTGGGGGGACTAGACTACAATGAGCAGTTCTTC

CDR3 length: 15
V gene: TRBV28
D gene: TRBD1
J gene: TRBJ1-2
clone size: -
CDR3 protein: CASVPEDREGVGYTF
CDR3 DNA: TGTGCCAGCGTCCCCGAGGACAGGGAAGGGGTAGGCTACACCTTC

CDR3 length: 15
V gene: TRBV28
D gene: TRBD1
J gene: TRBJ2-7
clone size: -
CDR3 protein: CASSPDRVTSYEQYF
CDR3 DNA: TGTGCCAGCAGTCCTGACAGGGTAACTTCCTACGAGCAGTACTTC

CDR3 length: 14
V gene: TRBV5-1
D gene: -
J gene: TRBJ2-7
clone size: -
CDR3 protein: CASSLGQVRDEQYF
CDR3 DNA: TGCGCCAGCAGCTTGGGACAGGTTCGAGACGAGCAGTACTTC

CDR3 length: 18
V gene: TRBV10-3
D gene: TRBD2
J gene: TRBJ2-2
clone size: -
CDR3 protein: CAISGPSGGTANTGELFF
CDR3 DNA: TGTGCCATCAGTGGGCCTAGCGGGGGAACAGCGAACACCGGGGAGCTGTTTTTT

CDR3 length: 13
V gene: TRBV5-1
D gene: -
J gene: TRBJ1-2
clone size: -
CDR3 protein: CASSLAQGGGYTF
CDR3 DNA: TGCGCCAGCAGCTTGGCCCAAGGGGGTGGCTACACCTTC

CDR3 length: 13
V gene: TRBV30
D gene: -
J gene: TRBJ2-3
clone size: -
CDR3 protein: CAWSVGQKNTQYF
CDR3 DNA: TGTGCCTGGAGTGTAGGCCAAAAGAATACGCAGTATTTT

CDR3 length: 15
V gene: TRBV7-2
D gene: -
J gene: TRBJ1-4
clone size: -
CDR3 protein: CASSRTATTNEKLFF
CDR3 DNA: TGTGCCAGCAGCCGCACAGCGACAACTAATGAAAAACTGTTTTTT

CDR3 length: 15
V gene: TRBV18
D gene: -
J gene: TRBJ1-2
clone size: -
CDR3 protein: CASSQPSGVLDGYTF
CDR3 DNA: TGTGCCAGCTCACAACCAAGCGGGGTGTTGGATGGCTACACCTTC

CDR3 length: 14
V gene: TRBV19
D gene: -
J gene: TRBJ2-7
clone size: -
CDR3 protein: CASSISHRYGEQYF
CDR3 DNA: TGTGCCAGTAGTATCAGTCACCGATATGGTGAGCAGTACTTC

CDR3 length: 14
V gene: TRBV3-1/TRBV3-2
D gene: TRBD2
J gene: TRBJ2-7
clone size: -
CDR3 protein: CASSQREKGYEQYF
CDR3 DNA: TGTGCCAGCAGTCAGCGGGAGAAGGGCTACGAGCAGTACTTC

CDR3 length: 14
V gene: TRBV19
D gene: -
J gene: TRBJ1-2
clone size: -
CDR3 protein: CASEGIGDRSGYTF
CDR3 DNA: TGTGCCAGTGAAGGGATCGGGGATAGGAGTGGCTACACCTTC

CDR3 length: 12
V gene: TRBV30
D gene: -
J gene: TRBJ1-2
clone size: -
CDR3 protein: CAWSPLGSGYTF
CDR3 DNA: TGTGCCTGGAGCCCCCTTGGGAGTGGCTACACCTTC